Sequencing of this TCR beta chain was carried out in a study of PD-L1 blockade in urothelial cancer. The overall study: About 90% of the 29 patients were men with bladder-origin urothelial cancer.

The time point is: peripheral blood 6 weeks after treatment start. With regard to this clone: Antigen unknown.

Regarding the study as a whole: Pretreatment TCR clonality in blood under the median foretold superior survival.

Profiled with immunoSEQ multiplex PCR; TCRdb holds only in-frame clones, not every one. Here the sample spans some 120,000 clones, about 89% being singletons. Sequenced material: PBMCs, taken around atezolizumab (anti-PD-L1) treatment. The sequence was collected from a man in his sixties with urothelial cancer.

The CDR3 DNA reads as TGTGCCAGCAGCTACCGATCCGGGACACGAGCCTACGAGCAGTACTTC. It translates to CASSYRSGTRAYEQYF. The rearrangement uses TRBV13 and TRBJ2-7; D may be TRBD1 (6 bases). The germline gives CDR1 PRHDT, CDR2 FYEKMQ (reference sequence). Trimming shortened V by 4 bases and J by 2 bases, and 18 bases separated the two germline ends. The CDR3 is 16 amino acids.